One and the same sample provided the 24 T cell receptor beta chains below, sequenced in a study of cytomegalovirus exposure and HLA in healthy donors (dated by TCRdb to 2016 to 2017). Receptors were amplified or captured by the immunoSEQ multiplex PCR assay. Imported from immuneACCESS, the table was reduced by TCRdb to in-frame sequences with V and J called. These copies leave out some clones; in studies compared against another copy, an unresolved V gene accounts for under half, and the cause of the remainder is not known. This sample comprises 47,000 or so clones, about 91% of them detected only once. Of the sample, roughly 1.4% falls within the top ten clones. Sequencing was performed on PBMCs. The receptors shown here come from a man between 18 and 35 years old in good health and CMV-seronegative.

V is TRBV5-1 and J is TRBJ2-1; 10 bases fit TRBD1. The CDR3 extends over 15 amino acids. The V gene's germline CDR1 is SGHRS and CDR2 YFSETQ. V dropped 4 bases and J dropped 5; count of bases not matched to a gene: 6. The CDR3 nucleotides are TGCGCCAGCAGCCCCGGGACAGGGGCCCACAATGAGCAGTTCTTC. Its protein is CASSPGTGAHNEQFF.

CDR3 residues: CASSSAKTPNEQFF. The CDR3 DNA reads as TGTGCCAGCAGTTCCGCTAAAACCCCCAATGAGCAGTTCTTC. This chain connects TRBV6-5 to TRBJ2-1; D gene ambiguous. This CDR3 comprises 14 residues. The germline V gene encodes CDR1 MNHEY and CDR2 SVGAGI. With 4 bases removed from V and 6 bases from J, the gap between germline ends came to 13 bases.

The V and J genes are TRBV28 and TRBJ2-3, with 7 bases aligning to TRBD2. V shed 5 bases and J 0 bases; nucleotides not matched to a gene: 5. Germline CDR1 reads MDHEN; CDR2 reads SYDVKM. The CDR3 is 15 residues long. CDR3 in amino acids: CASSLASGSTDTQYF. The DNA for the CDR3 is TGTGCCAGCAGTCTCGCTAGCGGTAGCACAGATACGCAGTATTTT.

V usage is TRBV5-1 and J usage is TRBJ1-5; 7 bases align to TRBD1. CDR1 and CDR2 from the germline V gene are SGHRS and YFSETQ. This CDR3 has 15 amino acids. The V segment lost 0 bases and the J segment 4 bases; nucleotides outside the gene matches: 4. This CDR3 reads CASSLEGGQNQPQHF. The DNA of the CDR3 is TGCGCCAGCAGCTTGGAAGGGGGCCAAAATCAGCCCCAGCATTTT.

The chain uses TRBV9 and TRBJ1-1; no clear D gene. Between the trimmed V and J ends, which lost 0 bases and 1 base, there was a span of 7 bases. This CDR3 contains 14 residues. Per germline, CDR1 SGDLS and CDR2 YYNGEE. The CDR3 spells CASSVGLGNTEAFF. The CDR3 DNA reads TGTGCCAGCAGCGTAGGTCTAGGGAACACTGAAGCTTTCTTT.

This chain uses TRBV19 with TRBJ2-3; 11 bases fit TRBD2. CDR3 length: 15 amino acids. Looked up from germline, CDR1 is LNHDA and CDR2 is SQIVND (reference sequence). The trim removed 3 bases at V and 5 bases at J, leaving 4 bases unmatched. CDR3 residues: CASSMSLAGGDTQYF. The DNA for the CDR3 is TGTGCCAGTAGTATGAGTCTAGCGGGAGGAGATACGCAGTATTTT.

V and J are TRBV2 and TRBJ2-3, with TRBD2 matching over 12 bases. V gave up 0 bases and J gave up 5 bases; unmatched junction bases: 6. This CDR3 contains 17 residues. CDR1 and CDR2 from the germline V gene are SNHLY and FYNNEI. The DNA of the CDR3 is TGTGCCAGCAGTGAAGCCCCTAGCGGGAGGGCGGGAGATACGCAGTATTTT. This codes for CASSEAPSGRAGDTQYF.

This chain uses TRBV5-4 with TRBJ1-2; perhaps TRBD1 as D (5 bases). The V end was cut by 10 bases, the J end by 2 bases, with 27 bases between. Germline CDR1 and CDR2: SGHNT and YYREEE (reference sequence). The length of the CDR3 is 17 residues. CDR3 DNA sequence: TGTGCCCTCAGGAGTTCGGCCGGACCGGGGGGGAACTATGGCTACACCTTC. Protein sequence: CALRSSAGPGGNYGYTF.

The CDR3 loop reads CASSLLRTGSSRDTQYF. The CDR3 DNA follows: TGTGCCAGCAGCTTACTAAGGACAGGGTCTTCGAGAGATACGCAGTATTTT. J is TRBJ2-3 and V is TRBV11-1, with 8 nucleotides matching TRBD1. Germline V gene sequence: CDR1 SGHAT, CDR2 FQDESV (reference sequence). The CDR3 is 17 amino acids. The V segment lost 2 bases and the J segment 5 bases; nucleotides outside the gene matches: 12.

As DNA, the CDR3 is TGTGCCAGCAGTCGGGACAGGGTCTATGGCTACACCTTC. Its protein is CASSRDRVYGYTF. This chain connects TRBV14 to TRBJ1-2; 9 positions agree with TRBD1. The CDR3 covers 13 residues. The germline V gene encodes CDR1 SGHDN and CDR2 FVKESK. The ends lost 6 bases at V and 4 bases at J; junction bases unmatched: 3. Full variable domain (outside the CDR3, taken from reference TRBV14 and TRBJ1-2): EAGVTQFPSHSVIEKGQTVTLRCDPISGHDNLYWYRRVMGKEIKFLLHFVKESKQDESGMPNNRFLAERTGGTYSTLKVQPAELEDSGVYFCASSRDRVYGYTFGSGTRLTVV.

This clone has just one count. The chain recombines TRBV7-9 with TRBJ2-5; D is possibly TRBD1 (5 bases). The CDR3 covers 17 residues. CDR1 SEHNR and CDR2 FQNEAQ come from the germline V gene (reference sequence). Deletions cut 3 bases from V and 4 bases from J, with 21 bases between. The CDR3 DNA follows: TGTGCCAGCAGCTTGAGTAGACGGGCAGGGTTTTCAGAGACCCAGTACTTC. Amino acids: CASSLSRRAGFSETQYF.

V is TRBV28 and J is TRBJ2-5; a possible D gene is TRBD1 (5 bases). Per germline, CDR1 MDHEN and CDR2 SYDVKM. Trimming left V 3 bases short and J 0 bases short, with 8 bases between. CDR3 length equals 14 residues. The CDR3 loop is CASSLTAYQETQYF. As DNA, the CDR3 is TGTGCCAGCAGTTTGACAGCGTACCAAGAGACCCAGTACTTC.

The chain recombines TRBV28 with TRBJ1-2, with 10 bases lining up with TRBD1. V shed 3 bases and J 3 bases; nucleotides not matched to a gene: 4. The CDR3 runs to 15 residues. Germline assignment: CDR1 MDHEN and CDR2 SYDVKM. CDR3 protein: CASSLSGTGDYGYTF. The DNA of the CDR3 is TGTGCCAGCAGTTTGTCCGGGACAGGGGACTATGGCTACACCTTC.

This sequence joins TRBV9 and TRBJ1-2; 9 bases align to TRBD1. With 2 bases clipped from V and 4 bases from J, the junction kept 9 bases outside the gene matches. Germline CDR1 reads SGDLS; CDR2 reads YYNGEE. There are 16 residues in the CDR3. The CDR3 spells CASSVHGTGSIYGYTF. In DNA form, the CDR3 reads TGTGCCAGCAGCGTCCACGGGACAGGGAGCATCTATGGCTACACCTTC.

The genes are TRBV30 and TRBJ2-3; TRBD2 agrees at 14 bases. The CDR3 is made up of 18 amino acids. The germline V gene encodes CDR1 GTSNPN and CDR2 SVGIG (reference sequence). The CDR3 spells CAGGGRPGTSGRSDTQYF. CDR3 bases: TGTGCAGGGGGGGGGCGACCCGGGACTAGCGGGAGATCAGATACGCAGTATTTT.

The chain combines TRBV10-3 with TRBJ1-1, with D unresolved. This CDR3 spans 12 amino acids. The V gene's germline CDR1 is ENHRY and CDR2 SYGVKD. The V end was cut by 4 bases, the J end by 1 base, with 4 bases between. The CDR3 DNA follows: TGTGCCATCAGTGGCGGGAACACTGAAGCTTTCTTT. Encoded protein: CAISGGNTEAFF.

The chain joins TRBV7-3 to TRBJ2-3, with 10 bases lining up with TRBD2. The CDR3 totals 16 residues. Germline V gives CDR1 SGHTA, CDR2 FQGTGA. The V gene end was trimmed by 4 bases and the J gene end by 6 bases; junction bases not matched to a gene: 10. The CDR3 nucleotides are TGTGCCAGCAGCTCCCAGCCGGGACTAGCGTCCGATACGCAGTATTTT. It translates to CASSSQPGLASDTQYF.

This chain joins TRBV19 and TRBJ1-1, with a possible D match to TRBD1 (5 bases). V shed 8 bases and J shed 5 bases, with 9 bases lying between them. CDR3 length: 11 amino acids. The germline V gene has CDR1 LNHDA and CDR2 SQIVND (reference sequence). The CDR3 DNA reads TGTGCCAGTGGGCGGGGGACTGAAGCTTTCTTT. As protein: CASGRGTEAFF.

V gene TRBV2 combines with J gene TRBJ1-1, with D possibly TRBD1 on 5 matching bases. The V end was cut by 7 bases, the J end by 4 bases, with 13 bases between. The CDR3 has 13 amino acids. Per the germline V gene, CDR1 is SNHLY and CDR2 is FYNNEI. In nucleotides, the CDR3 is TGTGCCAGCATTACCCGGGGGGGCACTGAAGCTTTCTTT. Translation gives CASITRGGTEAFF.

This clone was picked up one time. The chain recombines TRBV18 with TRBJ2-7; TRBD1 matches at 8 bases. The CDR3 consists of 15 residues. Germline-derived CDR1 and CDR2 are KGHSH and LQKENI. The V and J ends lost 0 bases and 4 bases, in that order; junction bases with no gene match: 5. The CDR3 coding sequence is TGTGCCAGCTCACCACCTTCGACAGGGGTGTACGAGCAGTACTTC. Translated, it gives CASSPPSTGVYEQYF.

This clone has only one observation. The chain recombines TRBV25-1 with TRBJ2-3, with a possible D match to TRBD2 (5 bases). V was clipped by 1 base and J by 1 base, with 9 bases between them. CDR1 MGHDK and CDR2 SYGVNS come from the germline V gene. CDR3 length equals 15 residues. The CDR3 sequence: CASSEWESGTDTQYF. Written as DNA, the CDR3 is TGTGCCAGCAGTGAATGGGAGAGCGGCACAGATACGCAGTATTTT.

The chain combines TRBV7-3 with TRBJ2-6; D possibly corresponds to TRBD2 (5 bases). Trimming took 5 bases from V and 0 from J, leaving 11 bases between them. There are 16 residues in the CDR3. The germline gives CDR1 SGHTA, CDR2 FQGTGA. The CDR3 is CASSPGSHSGANVLTF. CDR3 nucleotides: TGTGCCAGCAGCCCGGGATCCCACTCTGGGGCCAACGTCCTGACTTTC. The full variable domain, in which reference TRBV7-3 and TRBJ2-6 provide the parts outside the CDR3, is GAGVSQTPSNKVTEKGKYVELRCDPISGHTALYWYRQSLGQGPEFLIYFQGTGAADDSGLPNDRFFAVRPEGSVSTLKIQRTERGDSAVYLCASSPGSHSGANVLTFGAGSRLTVL.

The chain employs TRBV2 and TRBJ2-6; 8 bases map to TRBD2. CDR1 is SNHLY and CDR2 is FYNNEI in the germline V gene. The V gene end was trimmed by 1 base and the J gene end by 3 bases; junction bases not matched to a gene: 8. The CDR3 covers 18 residues. CDR3 loop: CASSEVGTRNGGANVLTF. CDR3 nucleotides: TGTGCCAGCAGTGAAGTTGGGACTAGGAATGGTGGGGCCAACGTCCTGACTTTC.

This chain links TRBV28 with TRBJ1-5; 9 bases map to TRBD1. The length of the CDR3 is 14 residues. In germline, CDR1 is MDHEN, CDR2 SYDVKM. Unmatched junction bases numbered 2, after V lost 2 bases and J lost 6 bases. CDR3 in amino acids: CASSLVTGGQPQHF. DNA of the CDR3: TGTGCCAGCAGTTTAGTGACAGGGGGTCAGCCCCAGCATTTT.